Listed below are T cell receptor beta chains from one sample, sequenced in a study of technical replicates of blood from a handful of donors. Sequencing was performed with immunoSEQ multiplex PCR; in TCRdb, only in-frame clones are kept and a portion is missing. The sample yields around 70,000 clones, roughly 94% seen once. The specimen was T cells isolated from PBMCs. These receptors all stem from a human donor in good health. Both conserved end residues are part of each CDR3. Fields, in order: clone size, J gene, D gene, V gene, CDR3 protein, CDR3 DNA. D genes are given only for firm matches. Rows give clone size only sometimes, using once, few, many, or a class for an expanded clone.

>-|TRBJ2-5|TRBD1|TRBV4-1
CASSQDAGGVKTQYF
TGCGCCAGCAGCCAAGATGCAGGGGGCGTGAAGACCCAGTACTTC
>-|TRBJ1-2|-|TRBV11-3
CASSLDRRDSANYGYTF
TGTGCCAGCAGCTTAGACCGGCGGGACTCAGCTAACTATGGCTACACCTTC
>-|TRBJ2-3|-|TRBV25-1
CASRGLNSREWATDTQYF
TGTGCCAGCAGGGGGTTAAATAGTCGGGAGTGGGCCACAGATACGCAGTATTTT
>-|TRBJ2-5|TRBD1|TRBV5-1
CASSLRDRSQETQYF
TGCGCCAGCAGCTTGAGGGACAGAAGCCAAGAGACCCAGTACTTC
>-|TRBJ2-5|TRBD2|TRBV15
CATSRTPSGGSETQYF
TGTGCCACCAGCAGAACCCCCTCGGGAGGGTCGGAGACCCAGTACTTC
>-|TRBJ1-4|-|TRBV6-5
CASSYHGGRGKLFF
TGTGCCAGCAGTTACCATGGTGGGAGGGGGAAACTGTTTTTT
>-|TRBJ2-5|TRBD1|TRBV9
CASSVEGQGRETQYF
TGTGCCAGCAGCGTAGAGGGACAGGGTAGAGAGACCCAGTACTTC
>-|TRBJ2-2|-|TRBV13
CASSLGSHTGELFF
TGTGCCAGCAGCTTAGGGTCTCACACCGGGGAGCTGTTTTTT
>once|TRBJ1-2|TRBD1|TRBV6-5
CACRQGNYGYTF
TGTGCCTGCAGACAGGGGAACTATGGCTACACCTTC
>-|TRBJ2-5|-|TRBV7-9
CASSSRETQYF
TGTGCCAGCAGCTCCAGGGAGACCCAGTACTTC
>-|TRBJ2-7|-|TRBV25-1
CASSELRVGHALYF
TGTGCCAGCAGTGAATTACGAGTGGGGCACGCTCTGTACTTC
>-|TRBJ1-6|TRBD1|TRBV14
CASSQNDRVMRF
TGTGCCAGCAGCCAAAACGACAGGGTTATGCGCTTT
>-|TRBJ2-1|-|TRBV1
CTSSPTMTTGGGATHEQFF
TGCACCAGCAGCCCCACAATGACCACCGGCGGGGGGGCCACACATGAGCAGTTCTTC
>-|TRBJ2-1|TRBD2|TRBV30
CAWIWGSSGTLNEQFF
TGTGCCTGGATCTGGGGTTCTAGCGGGACCTTGAATGAGCAGTTCTTC
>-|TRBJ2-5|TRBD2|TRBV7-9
CASSPREGLAGETQYF
TGTGCCAGCAGCCCCCGGGAAGGACTAGCGGGAGAGACCCAGTACTTC
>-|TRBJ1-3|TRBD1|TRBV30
CAWSRNRGSGNTIYF
TGTGCCTGGAGTCGCAACAGGGGTTCTGGAAACACCATATATTTT
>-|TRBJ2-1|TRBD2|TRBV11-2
CASSLRASGGFIYNEQFF
TGTGCCAGCAGCTTACGAGCTAGCGGGGGGTTCATCTACAATGAGCAGTTCTTC
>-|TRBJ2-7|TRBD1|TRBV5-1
CASRTGASSYEQYF
TGCGCCAGTCGGACAGGGGCTAGCTCCTACGAGCAGTACTTC
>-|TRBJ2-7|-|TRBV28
CASSVSGTPSYEQYF
TGTGCCAGCAGTGTCTCCGGGACACCTTCCTACGAGCAGTACTTC
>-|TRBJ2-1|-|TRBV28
CASSLSAGPGEQFF
TGTGCCAGCAGTTTATCGGCGGGACCGGGTGAGCAGTTCTTC
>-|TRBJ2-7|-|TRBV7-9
CASSPLEARYGFKQYF
TGTGCCAGCAGCCCCCTAGAGGCCAGATATGGGTTTAAGCAGTACTTC
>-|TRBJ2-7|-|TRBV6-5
CASSYSRSSNYEQYF
TGTGCCAGCAGTTACTCAAGGAGTAGTAACTACGAGCAGTACTTC
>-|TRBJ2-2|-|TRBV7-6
CASSFGNTGELFF
TGTGCCAGCAGCTTCGGGAACACCGGGGAGCTGTTTTTT
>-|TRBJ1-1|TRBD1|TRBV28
CASSLTRDRLSLNTEAFF
TGTGCCAGCAGTTTAACCCGGGACAGACTCAGCCTGAACACTGAAGCTTTCTTT
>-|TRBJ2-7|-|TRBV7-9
CASSLARGEQYF
TGTGCCAGCAGCTTAGCAAGGGGGGAGCAGTACTTC
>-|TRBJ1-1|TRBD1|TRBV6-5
CASSSGTGGNTEAFF
TGTGCCAGCAGTTCAGGGACAGGGGGGAACACTGAAGCTTTCTTT
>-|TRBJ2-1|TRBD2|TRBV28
CASSLEASGRAYEQFF
TGTGCCAGCAGTTTGGAAGCTAGCGGGAGGGCCTATGAGCAGTTCTTC
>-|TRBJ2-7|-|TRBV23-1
CASSPRQGLGEQYF
TGCGCCAGCAGTCCCCGACAGGGACTGGGAGAGCAGTACTTC
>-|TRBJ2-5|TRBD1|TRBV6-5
CASSTRDSNQETQYF
TGTGCCAGCAGTACCCGGGACAGCAACCAAGAGACCCAGTACTTC
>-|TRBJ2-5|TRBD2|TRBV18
CASSPLAGVETQYF
TGTGCCAGCTCACCATTAGCGGGAGTCGAGACCCAGTACTTC
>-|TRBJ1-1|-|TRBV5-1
CASSLDLSGLNTEAFF
TGCGCCAGCAGCTTGGATCTCTCAGGTTTGAACACTGAAGCTTTCTTT
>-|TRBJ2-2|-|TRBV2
CATTRDTPNTGELFF
TGTGCCACCACGCGAGACACCCCGAACACCGGGGAGCTGTTTTTT
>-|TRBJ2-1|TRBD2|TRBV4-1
CASSQESLADSYNEQFF
TGCGCCAGCAGCCAAGAGTCTCTAGCGGACTCCTACAATGAGCAGTTCTTC
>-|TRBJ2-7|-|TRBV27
CASSLSNRPGLHSYEQYF
TGTGCCAGCAGTTTATCGAATCGACCGGGACTCCACTCCTACGAGCAGTACTTC
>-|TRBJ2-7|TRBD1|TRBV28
CASSLVGTGMYEQYF
TGTGCCAGCAGTTTAGTTGGGACAGGCATGTACGAGCAGTACTTC
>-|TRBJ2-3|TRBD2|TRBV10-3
CAISTGTSGVTDTQYF
TGTGCCATCAGCACCGGGACTAGCGGGGTCACAGATACGCAGTATTTT
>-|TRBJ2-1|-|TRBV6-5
CASSLALSSYNEQFF
TGTGCCAGCAGTTTAGCACTGTCTTCCTACAATGAGCAGTTCTTC
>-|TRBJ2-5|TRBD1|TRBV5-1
CASSPGTGVETQYF
TGCGCCAGCAGCCCCGGGACAGGGGTGGAGACCCAGTACTTC
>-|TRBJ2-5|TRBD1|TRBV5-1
CASSLGTGRETQYF
TGCGCCAGCAGTTTAGGGACAGGGCGGGAGACCCAGTACTTC
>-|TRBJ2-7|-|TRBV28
CASTLDGGDSYEQYF
TGTGCCAGCACCCTCGATGGGGGCGACTCCTACGAGCAGTACTTC
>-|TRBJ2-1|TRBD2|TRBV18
CASSPGTSGGNEQFF
TGTGCCAGCTCACCAGGGACTAGCGGGGGGAATGAGCAGTTCTTC
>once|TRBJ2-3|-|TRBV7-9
CASSTPRQGTDTQYF
TGTGCCAGCAGCACACCTCGACAGGGCACAGATACGCAGTATTTT
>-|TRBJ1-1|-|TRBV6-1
CASCPTANTEAFF
TGTGCCAGCTGTCCTACAGCAAACACTGAAGCTTTCTTT
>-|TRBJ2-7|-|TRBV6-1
CASTSFRVMEQYF
TGTGCCAGCACCTCCTTCCGGGTCATGGAGCAGTACTTC
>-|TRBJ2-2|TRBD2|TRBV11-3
CASGGGTGELFF
TGTGCCAGCGGGGGGGGGACCGGGGAGCTGTTTTTT